A single sample is the source of the 16 T cell receptor beta chains below, sequenced in a study of blood T cell repertoires in COVID-19. The repertoire was sequenced with immunoSEQ multiplex PCR; TCRdb's copy has only in-frame clones and lacks some. The sample holds about 200,000 clones, more than 70% seen once. The specimen sequenced was PBMCs or T cells enriched from blood (not recorded which). The receptors here all came from a man aged 35 to 55 with acute COVID-19.

The rearrangement uses TRBV4-2 and TRBJ1-5; no firm D call. Germline V CDR1 and CDR2: LGHNA, YNFKEQ. The V end was cut by 1 base, the J end by 9 bases, with 13 bases between. The CDR3 totals 14 residues. The CDR3, as DNA: TGTGCCAGCAGCCAAGGGAGGTGGATGGGGCCCCAGCATTTT. Its protein product is CASSQGRWMGPQHF.

This chain's CDR3 is CASTPRGGNQETQYF. CDR3 DNA sequence: TGCGCCAGCACCCCGCGGGGGGGTAACCAAGAGACCCAGTACTTC. V is TRBV5-1 and J is TRBJ2-5; 9 bases are a match to TRBD2. V lost 6 bases, J lost 0 bases, and 6 bases stayed unmatched. The CDR3 covers 15 residues. The V gene's germline CDR1 is SGHRS and CDR2 YFSETQ.

The chain combines TRBV6-5 with TRBJ2-1, with TRBD2 matching 8 bases. This CDR3 region has 11 residues. Germline assignment: CDR1 MNHEY and CDR2 SVGAGI. V was pared by 6 bases and J by 14 bases, with 6 bases of the junction left unmatched. This CDR3 reads CASRDWREEFF. The DNA of the CDR3 is TGTGCCAGCAGGGATTGGCGGGAGGAGTTCTTC.

Only a few counts were recorded for this clone. The V call is TRBV19, the J call TRBJ1-2, with a possible D match to TRBD1 (5 bases). V lost 10 bases, J lost 1 base, and 13 bases lay in between. This CDR3 has 13 residues. Germline CDR1 LNHDA, CDR2 SQIVND (reference sequence). The DNA for the CDR3 is TGTGCCACCAGAGACAGCAATAACTATGGCTACACCTTC. Its protein product is CATRDSNNYGYTF.

V usage is TRBV4-2 and J usage is TRBJ2-3; the match to TRBD2 covers 13 bases. V lost 6 bases and J lost 7; bases outside the gene matches: 10. Germline CDR1 and CDR2: LGHNA and YNFKEQ. The CDR3 totals 16 residues. In DNA, the CDR3 is TGTGCCAGCAGGGCAACTAGCGGGAGGGGTGAGAATACGCAGTATTTT. Protein: CASRATSGRGENTQYF.

The V and J genes are TRBV19 and TRBJ2-7; 9 bases match TRBD1. Germline lookup yields CDR1 LNHDA and CDR2 SQIVND (reference sequence). The CDR3 runs 14 residues. The J segment lost 6 bases and the V segment lost 5 bases, leaving 8 bases of the junction unmatched. CDR3 sequence: CASSGGQGVAEQYF. CDR3 coding DNA: TGTGCCAGTAGTGGGGGACAGGGTGTCGCCGAGCAGTACTTC.

The chain recombines TRBV5-1 with TRBJ1-2; no reliable D call. The V gene lost 3 bases and the J gene lost 0 bases, with 9 bases spanning the gap. This CDR3 has 14 amino acids. Germline values: CDR1 SGHRS, CDR2 YFSETQ. The CDR3 nucleotides are TGCGCCAGCAGCTCCCGGGAAACTAACTATGGCTACACCTTC. Its protein is CASSSRETNYGYTF.

V is TRBV11-2 and J is TRBJ1-5, with D perhaps TRBD1 (5 bases). The ends were cut back, 5 bases at V and 6 bases at J, with 11 bases in the middle. CDR3 size: 13 residues. Per germline, CDR1 SGHAT and CDR2 FQNNGV. The CDR3, as DNA: TGTGCCAGCAGCCCCCTGGGGGGTCAGCCCCAGCATTTT. Translated, it gives CASSPLGGQPQHF.

The chain has TRBV2 and TRBJ2-7, with D perhaps matching TRBD2 (5 bases). The V gene's germline CDR1 is SNHLY and CDR2 FYNNEI. CDR3 length equals 12 residues. V gave up 2 bases and J gave up 4 bases, with 6 bases separating them. The CDR3 region has the DNA TGTGCCAGCAGTGAATCGGGGTACGAGCAGTACTTC. It is translated as CASSESGYEQYF.

Comment on this clone: The same CDR3 also results from other DNA sequences found in this sample. The rearrangement links TRBV19 to TRBJ2-2, with a weak D call TRBD2 (5 bases). The CDR3 has 13 residues. Germline V gene lookup returns CDR1 LNHDA and CDR2 SQIVND (reference sequence). Deletions cut 8 bases from V and 5 bases from J, with 12 bases between. In DNA form, the CDR3 reads TGTGCCAGTCAGGTCGGGAATACCGGGGAGCTGTTTTTT. Translation gives CASQVGNTGELFF.

This clone was observed a handful of times. V usage is TRBV10-3 and J usage is TRBJ2-1; D is undetermined. V was pared by 2 bases and J by 7 bases, with 12 bases between. This CDR3 comprises 14 residues. The germline gives CDR1 ENHRY, CDR2 SYGVKD. The CDR3 sequence is CAISENQEINEQFF. CDR3 sequence (DNA): TGTGCCATCAGTGAGAACCAGGAAATTAATGAGCAGTTCTTC.

The genes are TRBV5-1 and TRBJ2-2; 10 bases line up with TRBD1. CDR3 length equals 16 residues. Germline V gene data show CDR1 as SGHRS and CDR2 as YFSETQ. Trimming removed 0 bases from V and 3 bases from J; junction bases left unmatched: 2. Here the CDR3 DNA reads TGCGCCAGCAGCTTGGGACAGGGGGCCGACACCGGGGAGCTGTTTTTT. Its protein is CASSLGQGADTGELFF.

This chain joins TRBV28 and TRBJ2-3; D might be TRBD2 (5 bases). Per the germline V gene, CDR1 is MDHEN and CDR2 is SYDVKM. This CDR3 is built from 14 residues. V lost 5 bases, J lost 6 bases, and 15 bases lay in between. The CDR3 region has the DNA TGTGCCAGCAGTGGCGCTAGCCTAAGGGATACGCAGTATTTT. Protein sequence: CASSGASLRDTQYF.

V is TRBV28 and J is TRBJ2-3; 8 bases are shared with TRBD2. CDR1 and CDR2 (germline): MDHEN, SYDVKM. J lost 3 bases, V lost 4 bases, and 9 bases had no gene match. The CDR3 length is 16 residues. The CDR3 DNA reads as TGTGCCAGCAGTTCCCCCCGGCGGGAGGCGACAGATACGCAGTATTTT. Its translation is CASSSPRREATDTQYF.

This chain connects TRBV12-3 or TRBV12-4 to TRBJ2-5, with D possibly being TRBD2 (5 bases). V was clipped by 3 bases and J by 8 bases, with 13 bases between them. The CDR3 length is 13 residues. CDR3 sequence reads: CASSLSTRNTQYF. The DNA for the CDR3 is TGTGCCAGCAGTTTGAGCACTAGGAACACCCAGTACTTC.

There are a few counts of this clone. The chain is built from TRBV2 and TRBJ2-7; 9 positions match TRBD1. The V gene's germline CDR1 is SNHLY and CDR2 FYNNEI. The CDR3 loop spans 15 amino acids. Unmatched junction bases numbered 9, after V lost 3 bases and J lost 6 bases. CDR3 residues: CASSDLIQGAGEQYF. CDR3 coding DNA: TGTGCCAGCAGTGATCTGATACAGGGGGCTGGCGAGCAGTACTTC.